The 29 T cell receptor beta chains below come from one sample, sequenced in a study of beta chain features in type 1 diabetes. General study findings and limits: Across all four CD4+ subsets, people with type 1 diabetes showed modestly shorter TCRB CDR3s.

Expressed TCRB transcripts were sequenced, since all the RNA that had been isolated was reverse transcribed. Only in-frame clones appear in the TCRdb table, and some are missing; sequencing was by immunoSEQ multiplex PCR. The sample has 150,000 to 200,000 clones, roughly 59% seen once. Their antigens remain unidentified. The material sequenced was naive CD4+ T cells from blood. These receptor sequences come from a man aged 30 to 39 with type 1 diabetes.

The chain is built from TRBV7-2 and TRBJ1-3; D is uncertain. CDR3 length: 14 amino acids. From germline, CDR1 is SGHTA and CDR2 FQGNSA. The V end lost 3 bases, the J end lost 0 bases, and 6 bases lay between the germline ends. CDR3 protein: CASSFADSGNTIYF. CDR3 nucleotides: TGTGCCAGCAGCTTTGCGGACTCTGGAAACACCATATATTTT.

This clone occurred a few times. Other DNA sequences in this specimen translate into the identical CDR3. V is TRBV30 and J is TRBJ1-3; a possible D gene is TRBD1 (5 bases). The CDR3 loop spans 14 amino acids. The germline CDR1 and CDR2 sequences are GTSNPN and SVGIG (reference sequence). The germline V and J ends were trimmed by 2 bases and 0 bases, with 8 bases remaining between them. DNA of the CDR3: TGTGCCTGGAGTACAGGCCTCTCTGGAAACACCATATATTTT. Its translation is CAWSTGLSGNTIYF.

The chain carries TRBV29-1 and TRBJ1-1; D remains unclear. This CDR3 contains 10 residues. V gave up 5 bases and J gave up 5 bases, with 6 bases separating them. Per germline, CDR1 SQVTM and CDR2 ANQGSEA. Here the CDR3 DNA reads TGCAGCGTTTCAAGTACTGAAGCTTTCTTT. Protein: CSVSSTEAFF.

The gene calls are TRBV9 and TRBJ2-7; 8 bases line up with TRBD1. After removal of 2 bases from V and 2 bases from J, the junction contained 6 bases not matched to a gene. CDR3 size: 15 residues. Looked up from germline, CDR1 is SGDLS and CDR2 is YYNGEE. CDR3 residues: CASSVGTGLPYEQYF. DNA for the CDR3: TGTGCCAGCAGCGTTGGGACAGGACTTCCCTACGAGCAGTACTTC.

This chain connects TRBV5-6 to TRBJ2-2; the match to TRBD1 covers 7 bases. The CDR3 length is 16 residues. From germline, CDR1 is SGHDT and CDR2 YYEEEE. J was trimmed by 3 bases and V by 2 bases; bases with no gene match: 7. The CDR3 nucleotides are TGTGCCAGCAGCTTAGGAGACAGGGATGACACCGGGGAGCTGTTTTTT. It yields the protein CASSLGDRDDTGELFF.

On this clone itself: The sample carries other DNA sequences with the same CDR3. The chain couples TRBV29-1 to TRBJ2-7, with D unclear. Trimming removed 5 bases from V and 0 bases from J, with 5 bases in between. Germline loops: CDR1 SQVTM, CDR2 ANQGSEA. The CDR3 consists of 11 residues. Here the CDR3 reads CSVTSSYEQYF. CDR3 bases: TGCAGCGTTACATCCTCCTACGAGCAGTACTTC.

The DNA of the CDR3 is TGTGCCAGCAGCCAAGATTGGGGCAATGAGCAGTTCTTC. This gives the protein CASSQDWGNEQFF. The chain has TRBV14 and TRBJ2-1; D unresolved. The germline CDR1 and CDR2 sequences are SGHDN and FVKESK. Trimming pared 0 bases from V and 6 bases from J, leaving 6 bases between. The CDR3 totals 13 residues.

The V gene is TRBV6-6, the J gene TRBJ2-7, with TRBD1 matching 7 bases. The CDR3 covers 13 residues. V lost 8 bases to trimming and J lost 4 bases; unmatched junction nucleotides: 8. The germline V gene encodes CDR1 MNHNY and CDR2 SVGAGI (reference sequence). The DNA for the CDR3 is TGTGCCAGCTCGGGACAGACTGAATACGAGCAGTACTTC. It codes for CASSGQTEYEQYF.

The CDR3 reads CASHRYEQFF. CDR3 bases: TGTGCCAGCCATCGGTACGAGCAGTTCTTC. The chain links TRBV21-1 to TRBJ2-1; the table's D call, TRBD2, was not checked against the DNA. TRBV21-1 is deemed a pseudogene. The CDR3 length is 10 residues.

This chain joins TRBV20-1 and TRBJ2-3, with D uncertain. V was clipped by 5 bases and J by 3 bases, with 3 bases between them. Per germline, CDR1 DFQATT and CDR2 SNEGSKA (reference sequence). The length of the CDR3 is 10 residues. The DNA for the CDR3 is TGCAGTGCTCATACAGATACGCAGTATTTT. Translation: CSAHTDTQYF.

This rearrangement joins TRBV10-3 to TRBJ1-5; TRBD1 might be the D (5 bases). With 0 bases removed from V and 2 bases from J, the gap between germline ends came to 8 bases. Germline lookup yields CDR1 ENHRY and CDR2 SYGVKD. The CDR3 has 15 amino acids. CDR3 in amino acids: CAISESQGGNQPQHF. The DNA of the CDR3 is TGTGCCATCAGTGAGTCCCAGGGCGGCAATCAGCCCCAGCATTTT.

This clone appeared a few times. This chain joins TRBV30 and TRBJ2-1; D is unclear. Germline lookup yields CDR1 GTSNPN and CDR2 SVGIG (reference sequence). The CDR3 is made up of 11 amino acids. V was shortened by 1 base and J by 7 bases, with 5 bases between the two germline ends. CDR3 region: CAWSERNEQFF. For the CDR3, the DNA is TGTGCCTGGAGTGAGAGAAATGAGCAGTTCTTC.

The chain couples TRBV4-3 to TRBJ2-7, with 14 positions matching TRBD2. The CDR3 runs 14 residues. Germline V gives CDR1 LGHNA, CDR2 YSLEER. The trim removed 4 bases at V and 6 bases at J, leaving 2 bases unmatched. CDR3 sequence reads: CASSRTSGGIEQYF. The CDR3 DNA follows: TGCGCCAGCAGCCGGACTAGCGGGGGGATCGAGCAGTACTTC.

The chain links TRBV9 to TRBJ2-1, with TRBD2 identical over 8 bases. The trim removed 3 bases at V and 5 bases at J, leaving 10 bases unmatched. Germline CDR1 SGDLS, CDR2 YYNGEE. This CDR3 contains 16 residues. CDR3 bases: TGTGCCAGCAGCGCCCGGGGGCTAGCGGGCAACAATGAGCAGTTCTTC. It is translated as CASSARGLAGNNEQFF.

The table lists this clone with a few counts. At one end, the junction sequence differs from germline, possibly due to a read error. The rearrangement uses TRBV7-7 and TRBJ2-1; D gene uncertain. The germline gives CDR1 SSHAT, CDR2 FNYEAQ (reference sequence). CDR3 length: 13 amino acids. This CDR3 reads CASSLGTENEQFF. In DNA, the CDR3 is TGTGCTAGCAGCTTAGGAACCGAGAATGAGCAGTTCTTC. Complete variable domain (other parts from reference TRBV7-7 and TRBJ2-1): GAGVSQSPRYKVTKRGQDVTLRCDPISSHATLYWYQQALGQGPEFLTYFNYEAQPDKSGLPSDRFSAERPEGSISTLTIQRTEQRDSAMYRCASSLGTENEQFFGPGTRLTVL.

The CDR3 coding sequence is TGTGCCAGCAGCCTCTCCGGGGGGAGTTCACCCCTCCACTTT. It encodes CASSLSGGSSPLHF. The chain uses TRBV9 and TRBJ1-6, with D possibly matching TRBD1 (5 bases). The CDR3 spans 14 residues. Trimming left V 4 bases short and J 9 bases short, with 14 bases between. CDR1 is SGDLS and CDR2 is YYNGEE in the germline V gene.

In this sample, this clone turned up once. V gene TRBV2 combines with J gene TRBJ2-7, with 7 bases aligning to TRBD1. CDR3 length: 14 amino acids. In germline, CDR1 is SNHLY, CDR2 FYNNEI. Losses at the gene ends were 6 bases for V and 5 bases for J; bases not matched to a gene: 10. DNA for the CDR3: TGTGCCAGCAGCCCCCAAACCGGGACAGACGAGCAGTACTTC. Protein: CASSPQTGTDEQYF. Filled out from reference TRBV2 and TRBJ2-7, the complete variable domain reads EPEVTQTPSHQVTQMGQEVILRCVPISNHLYFYWYRQILGQKVEFLVSFYNNEISEKSEIFDDQFSVERPDGSNFTLKIRSTKLEDSAMYFCASSPQTGTDEQYFGPGTRLTVT.

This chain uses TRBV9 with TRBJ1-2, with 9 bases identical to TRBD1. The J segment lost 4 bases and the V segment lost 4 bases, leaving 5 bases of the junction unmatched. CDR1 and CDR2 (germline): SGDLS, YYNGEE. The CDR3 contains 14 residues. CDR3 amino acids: CASSQTTGGYGYTF. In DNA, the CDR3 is TGTGCCAGCAGCCAGACGACAGGGGGCTATGGCTACACCTTC. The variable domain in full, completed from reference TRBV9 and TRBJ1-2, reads DSGVTQTPKHLITATGQRVTLRCSPRSGDLSVYWYQQSLDQGLQFLIQYYNGEERAKGNILERFSAQQFPDLHSELNLSSLELGDSALYFCASSQTTGGYGYTFGSGTRLTVV.

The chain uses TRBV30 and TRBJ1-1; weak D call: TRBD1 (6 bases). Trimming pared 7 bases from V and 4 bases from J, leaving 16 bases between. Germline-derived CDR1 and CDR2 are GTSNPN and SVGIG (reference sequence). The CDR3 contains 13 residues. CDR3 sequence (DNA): TGTGCCTCACACAGGGTTGGGGTCACTGAAGCTTTCTTT. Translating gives CASHRVGVTEAFF.

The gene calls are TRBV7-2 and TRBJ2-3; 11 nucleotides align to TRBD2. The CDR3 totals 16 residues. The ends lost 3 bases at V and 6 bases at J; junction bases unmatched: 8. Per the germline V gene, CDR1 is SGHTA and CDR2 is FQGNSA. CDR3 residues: CASSFTSGGPLDTQYF. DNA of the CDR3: TGTGCCAGCAGCTTTACTAGCGGGGGACCTCTGGATACGCAGTATTTT.

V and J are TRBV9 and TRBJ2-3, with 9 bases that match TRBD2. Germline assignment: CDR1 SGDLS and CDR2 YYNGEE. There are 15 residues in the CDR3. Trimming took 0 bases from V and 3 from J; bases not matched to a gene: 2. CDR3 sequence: CASSVGLAVTDTQYF. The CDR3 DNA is TGTGCCAGCAGCGTAGGACTAGCGGTGACAGATACGCAGTATTTT. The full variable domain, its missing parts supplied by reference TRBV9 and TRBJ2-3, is DSGVTQTPKHLITATGQRVTLRCSPRSGDLSVYWYQQSLDQGLQFLIQYYNGEERAKGNILERFSAQQFPDLHSELNLSSLELGDSALYFCASSVGLAVTDTQYFGPGTRLTVL.

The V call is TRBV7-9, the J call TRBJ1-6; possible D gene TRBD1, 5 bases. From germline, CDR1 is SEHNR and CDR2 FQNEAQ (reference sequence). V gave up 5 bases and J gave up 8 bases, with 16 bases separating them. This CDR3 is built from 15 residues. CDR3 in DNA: TGTGCCAGCAGCCCCGGGGCCTTCGGACATTCACCCCTCCACTTT. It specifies CASSPGAFGHSPLHF.

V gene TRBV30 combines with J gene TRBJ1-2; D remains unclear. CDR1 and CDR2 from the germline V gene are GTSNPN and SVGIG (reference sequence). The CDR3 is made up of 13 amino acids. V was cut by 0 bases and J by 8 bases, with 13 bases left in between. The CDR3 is CAWSVLASAGYTF. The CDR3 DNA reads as TGTGCCTGGAGTGTACTTGCCAGCGCGGGCTACACCTTC.

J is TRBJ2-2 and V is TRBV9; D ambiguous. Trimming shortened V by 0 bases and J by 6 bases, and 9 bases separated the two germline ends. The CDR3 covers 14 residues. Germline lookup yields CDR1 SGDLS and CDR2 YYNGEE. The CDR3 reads CASSVGWVAGELFF. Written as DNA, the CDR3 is TGTGCCAGCAGCGTAGGATGGGTCGCCGGGGAGCTGTTTTTT.

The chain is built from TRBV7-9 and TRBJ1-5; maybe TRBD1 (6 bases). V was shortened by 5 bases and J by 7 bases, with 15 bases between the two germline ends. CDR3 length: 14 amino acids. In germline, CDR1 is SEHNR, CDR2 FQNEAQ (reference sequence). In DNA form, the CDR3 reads TGTGCCAGCAGCAGGACAGTGGACGGACAGCCCCAGCATTTT. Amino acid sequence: CASSRTVDGQPQHF. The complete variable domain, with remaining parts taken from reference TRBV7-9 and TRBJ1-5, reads DTGVSQNPRHKITKRGQNVTFRCDPISEHNRLYWYRQTLGQGPEFLTYFQNEAQLEKSRLLSDRFSAERPKGSFSTLEIQRTEQGDSAMYLCASSRTVDGQPQHFGDGTRLSIL.

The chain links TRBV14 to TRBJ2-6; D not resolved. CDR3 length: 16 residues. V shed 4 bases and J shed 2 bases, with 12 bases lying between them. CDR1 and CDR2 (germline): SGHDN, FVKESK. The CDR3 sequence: CASSPPIQAGANVLTF. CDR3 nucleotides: TGTGCCAGCAGCCCGCCCATTCAGGCTGGGGCCAACGTCCTGACTTTC.

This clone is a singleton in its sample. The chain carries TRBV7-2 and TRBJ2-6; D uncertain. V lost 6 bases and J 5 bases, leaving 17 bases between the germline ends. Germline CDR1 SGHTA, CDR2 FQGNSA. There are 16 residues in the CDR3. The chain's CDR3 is CASRELSGTWANVLTF. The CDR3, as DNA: TGTGCCAGCAGGGAGCTATCGGGCACCTGGGCCAACGTCCTGACTTTC. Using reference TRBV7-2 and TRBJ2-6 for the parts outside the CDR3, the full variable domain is GAGVSQSPSNKVTEKGKDVELRCDPISGHTALYWYRQSLGQGLEFLIYFQGNSAPDKSGLPSDRFSAERTGGSVSTLTIQRTQQEDSAVYLCASRELSGTWANVLTFGAGSRLTVL.

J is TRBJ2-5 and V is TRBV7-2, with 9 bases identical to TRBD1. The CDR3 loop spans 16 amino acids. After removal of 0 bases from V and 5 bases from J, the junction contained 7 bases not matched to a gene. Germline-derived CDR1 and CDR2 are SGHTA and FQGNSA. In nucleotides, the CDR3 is TGTGCCAGCAGCTTAGCGGTAGGGACAGGGTTGGAGACCCAGTACTTC. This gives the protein CASSLAVGTGLETQYF.

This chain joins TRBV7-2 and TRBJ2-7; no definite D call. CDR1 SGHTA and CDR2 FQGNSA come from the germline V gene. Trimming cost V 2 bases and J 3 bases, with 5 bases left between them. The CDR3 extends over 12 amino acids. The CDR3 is CASSLIRYEQYF. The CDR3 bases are TGTGCCAGCAGCTTAATCCGCTACGAGCAGTACTTC.